A single sample gave rise to the 22 T cell receptor beta chains below, sequenced in a study of T-cell reconstitution after alpha-beta-depleted transplantation in children. Unique molecular identifiers tagged the TCRbeta library. MiXCR, applied by TCRdb to the PCR reads, yields one record per CDR3 protein. The sample gives approximately 210,000 distinct CDR3 sequences, approximately 17% of which show up once; approximately 40% is in the top ten. The sequences come from PBMCs, mostly from graft donor cells, collected 360 days after TCRalphabeta/CD19-depleted stem cell transplant. All receptors derive from a male patient aged 2-10 years who had a stem cell transplant for acute lymphoblastic leukemia, so the T cells may come from the graft donor.

This clonotype was picked up many times. The genes are TRBV12-3 or TRBV12-4 and TRBJ2-7; 7 bases map to TRBD1. The CDR3 covers 13 residues. V trimming: 5 bases; J trimming: 1 base; junction bases outside the gene matches: 2. This CDR3 reads CASSMGQSYEQYF. CDR3 sequence (DNA): TGTGCCAGCAGTATGGGACAGTCCTACGAGCAGTACTTC.

The sample holds one count of this clonotype. Written as DNA, the CDR3 is TGTGCCAGTAGCGGACAGGGGGCCCCCGAAGCTTTCTTT. Encoded protein: CASSGQGAPEAFF. V gene TRBV19 combines with J gene TRBJ1-1; 11 positions agree with TRBD1. Germline CDR1 reads LNHDA; CDR2 reads SQIVND (reference sequence). The CDR3 covers 13 residues. V lost 6 bases and J lost 8; bases outside the gene matches: 5.

Only a few counts were recorded for this clonotype. The rearrangement links TRBV10-3 to TRBJ2-7, with TRBD2 matching 8 bases. Looked up from germline, CDR1 is ENHRY and CDR2 is SYGVKD. This CDR3 contains 14 residues. Losses at the gene ends were 10 bases for V and 2 bases for J; bases not matched to a gene: 10. In nucleotides, the CDR3 is TGTGCCACCAATGGACTAGCTGAAGCCTACGAGCAGTACTTC. Its protein is CATNGLAEAYEQYF.

This clonotype was found a few times. The J gene is TRBJ2-1, the V gene TRBV20-1; D possibly corresponds to TRBD1 (6 bases). This CDR3 comprises 17 residues. Trimming left V 0 bases short and J 4 bases short, with 19 bases between. Looked up from germline, CDR1 is DFQATT and CDR2 is SNEGSKA (reference sequence). CDR3 sequence: CSARDLQGIGGYNEQFF. The CDR3 nucleotides are TGCAGTGCTAGAGATCTCCAGGGGATAGGGGGATACAATGAGCAGTTCTTC.

A few counts support this clonotype. The rearrangement links TRBV5-1 to TRBJ1-1; D may be TRBD1 (6 bases). From germline, CDR1 is SGHRS and CDR2 YFSETQ. CDR3 length equals 15 residues. Trimming removed 5 bases at V and 2 bases at J, with 16 bases between. The DNA of the CDR3 is TGCGCCAGCAGAAGGACGGGGGCCGAAAACACTGAAGCTTTCTTT. Translated, it gives CASRRTGAENTEAFF.

V and J are TRBV20-1 and TRBJ1-6; TRBD1 agrees at 8 bases. The ends lost 5 bases at V and 9 bases at J; junction bases unmatched: 9. Germline V gene data show CDR1 as DFQATT and CDR2 as SNEGSKA (reference sequence). The CDR3 is 14 residues long. Here the CDR3 reads CSAPQGTGPSPLHF. The CDR3 DNA sequence: TGCAGTGCTCCCCAGGGGACAGGTCCTTCACCCCTCCACTTT.

This clonotype was seen repeatedly, ten times or more. The chain couples TRBV5-5 to TRBJ2-1; possible D gene TRBD2, 6 bases. The V and J ends lost 4 bases and 11 bases respectively, with 10 bases between them. The CDR3 runs to 11 residues. Germline V gives CDR1 SGHKS, CDR2 YYEKEE (reference sequence). The CDR3, as DNA: TGTGCCAGCAGCCCGGAGGGTAAGCAGTTCTTC. Translated: CASSPEGKQFF.

The chain is built from TRBV30 and TRBJ1-1; the D is unclear. The V gene's germline CDR1 is GTSNPN and CDR2 SVGIG (reference sequence). This CDR3 region has 14 residues. V shed 3 bases and J shed 0 bases, with 11 bases lying between them. The DNA for the CDR3 is TGTGCCTGGAGAAACCAACAAGTGAACACTGAAGCTTTCTTT. Translated: CAWRNQQVNTEAFF.

This clonotype has only a few counts. V and J are TRBV12-3 or TRBV12-4 and TRBJ2-7, with a weak D call TRBD1 (6 bases). CDR3 length equals 14 residues. Trimming removed 6 bases from V and 0 bases from J, with 12 bases in between. In nucleotides, the CDR3 is TGTGCCAGCAGCCCGACAGGACTCTCCTACGAGCAGTACTTC. This translates into CASSPTGLSYEQYF.

This sequence joins TRBV3-1 and TRBJ1-5; D gene uncertain. The CDR3 consists of 16 residues. Germline V gene data show CDR1 as LGHDT and CDR2 as YNNKEL (reference sequence). V was clipped by 2 bases and J by 0 bases, with 11 bases between them. The CDR3, as DNA: TGTGCCAGCAGCCAATCTGGCGGGAATAGCAATCAGCCCCAGCATTTT. This gives the protein CASSQSGGNSNQPQHF. The variable domain in full, completed from reference TRBV3-1 and TRBJ1-5, reads DTAVSQTPKYLVTQMGNDKSIKCEQNLGHDTMYWYKQDSKKFLKIMFSYNNKELIINETVPNRFSPKSPDKAHLNLHINSLELGDSAVYFCASSQSGGNSNQPQHFGDGTRLSIL.

This clonotype was found a few times. The genes are TRBV6-6 and TRBJ2-3; a possible D gene is TRBD2 (6 bases). The V end was cut by 5 bases, the J end by 1 base, with 13 bases between. The CDR3 is 15 residues long. Germline values: CDR1 MNHNY, CDR2 SVGAGI (reference sequence). CDR3 in amino acids: CASSPPEGGTDTQYF. The CDR3 DNA reads as TGTGCCAGCAGTCCCCCGGAGGGCGGCACAGATACGCAGTATTTT.

The chain is built from TRBV30 and TRBJ2-1; D may correspond to TRBD1 or TRBD2 (6 bases each). Germline V lookup: CDR1 GTSNPN, CDR2 SVGIG (reference sequence). Deletions cut 4 bases from V and 15 bases from J, with 16 bases between. The CDR3 length is 11 residues. This chain's CDR3 is CAWTVGGYRFF. As DNA, the CDR3 is TGTGCCTGGACCGTGGGGGGCTACCGGTTCTTC.

The chain is built from TRBV4-2 and TRBJ2-2; D is undetermined. Looked up from germline, CDR1 is LGHNA and CDR2 is YNFKEQ. V dropped 2 bases and J dropped 2 bases, with 3 bases sitting between them. The length of the CDR3 is 13 residues. The CDR3 nucleotides are TGTGCCAGCAGCCAAAGCAACACCGGGGAGCTGTTTTTT. It encodes CASSQSNTGELFF.

The chain joins TRBV15 to TRBJ2-1; 8 bases are shared with TRBD2. Germline CDR1 and CDR2: LNHNV and YYDKDF (reference sequence). V dropped 1 base and J dropped 0; count of bases not matched to a gene: 5. This CDR3 has 17 residues. CDR3 in amino acids: CATSRVAGTSSYNEQFF. CDR3 coding DNA: TGTGCCACCAGCAGAGTGGCCGGGACTAGCTCCTACAATGAGCAGTTCTTC. Complete variable domain (other parts from reference TRBV15 and TRBJ2-1): DAMVIQNPRYQVTQFGKPVTLSCSQTLNHNVMYWYQQKSSQAPKLLFHYYDKDFNNEADTPDNFQSRRPNTSFCFLDIRSPGLGDTAMYLCATSRVAGTSSYNEQFFGPGTRLTVL.

The chain has TRBV6-5 and TRBJ1-2; tentatively, D is TRBD1 (6 bases). Per germline, CDR1 MNHEY and CDR2 SVGAGI. The V end was cut by 2 bases, the J end by 8 bases, with 15 bases between. The CDR3 runs to 14 residues. The DNA for the CDR3 is TGTGCCAGCAGTTACGCCGAGTTGACAGGAGGCTACACCTTC. The encoded protein is CASSYAELTGGYTF.

V usage is TRBV5-1 and J usage is TRBJ2-7; 10 nucleotides agree with TRBD1. Trimming took 4 bases from V and 0 from J; bases not matched to a gene: 7. CDR3 length: 16 residues. The germline gives CDR1 SGHRS, CDR2 YFSETQ. The CDR3 sequence is CASSTRTGGNSYEQYF. The CDR3 coding sequence is TGCGCCAGCAGCACCCGGACAGGGGGAAACTCCTACGAGCAGTACTTC. The whole variable domain, remainder taken from reference TRBV5-1 and TRBJ2-7, is KAGVTQTPRYLIKTRGQQVTLSCSPISGHRSVSWYQQTPGQGLQFLFEYFSETQRNKGNFPGRFSGRQFSNSRSEMNVSTLELGDSALYLCASSTRTGGNSYEQYFGPGTRLTVT.

This clonotype was found a few times. The V call is TRBV6-2 or TRBV6-3, the J call TRBJ2-3, with unresolved D. V lost 7 bases and J lost 0, with 8 bases in between. CDR1 and CDR2 (germline): MNHEY, SVGEGT. CDR3 length: 13 residues. CDR3 sequence: CASTGFSTDTQYF. Written as DNA, the CDR3 is TGTGCCAGCACCGGATTTAGCACAGATACGCAGTATTTT.

The chain recombines TRBV5-1 with TRBJ1-2, with D tentatively TRBD1 (6 bases). The CDR3 is 15 amino acids. Germline CDR1 and CDR2: SGHRS and YFSETQ. Trimming took off 5 bases at V and 8 bases at J, with 22 bases between the two ends. The CDR3 region has the DNA TGCGCCAGCAGGGTTCCTATGGCAGGGGAAGACGGCTACACCTTC. It is translated as CASRVPMAGEDGYTF. Full variable domain (outside the CDR3, taken from reference TRBV5-1 and TRBJ1-2): KAGVTQTPRYLIKTRGQQVTLSCSPISGHRSVSWYQQTPGQGLQFLFEYFSETQRNKGNFPGRFSGRQFSNSRSEMNVSTLELGDSALYLCASRVPMAGEDGYTFGSGTRLTVV.

V and J are TRBV27 and TRBJ2-1, with TRBD2 matching over 7 bases. Germline assignment: CDR1 MNHEY and CDR2 SMNVEV (reference sequence). The ends lost 3 bases at V and 8 bases at J; junction bases unmatched: 7. The CDR3 contains 14 residues. The CDR3 region is CASSLKAGRYEQFF. CDR3 coding DNA: TGTGCCAGCAGTTTGAAAGCGGGACGGTATGAGCAGTTCTTC.

This chain links TRBV5-4 with TRBJ2-5, with D maybe TRBD2 (5 bases). The CDR3 spans 15 residues. Trimming pared 0 bases from V and 1 base from J, leaving 10 bases between. CDR1 and CDR2 (germline): SGHNT, YYREEE (reference sequence). DNA for the CDR3: TGTGCCAGCAGCTTGGTTGATGGACTCCAAGAGACCCAGTACTTC. This translates into CASSLVDGLQETQYF.

This chain links TRBV28 with TRBJ1-5, with TRBD1 as a possible D gene (6 bases). The CDR3 runs to 18 residues. The V end lost 5 bases, the J end lost 0 bases, and 20 bases lay between the germline ends. Germline assignment: CDR1 MDHEN and CDR2 SYDVKM. CDR3 bases: TGTGCCAGCAGTGGGGGGACAAGCGTGGCAGTTAGCAATCAGCCCCAGCATTTT. It translates to CASSGGTSVAVSNQPQHF.

This clonotype came up a few times. The chain's CDR3 is CASSSSTAWYQETQYF. The CDR3 DNA sequence: TGCGCCAGCAGCTCCTCGACCGCCTGGTACCAAGAGACCCAGTACTTC. The chain uses TRBV5-1 and TRBJ2-5, with unresolved D. The ends were cut back, 3 bases at V and 0 bases at J, with 15 bases in the middle. There are 16 residues in the CDR3. Germline-derived CDR1 and CDR2 are SGHRS and YFSETQ.